A single sample is the source of the 32 T cell receptor beta chains below, sequenced in a study of cytomegalovirus exposure and HLA in healthy donors. PCR involved 60 Vbeta and 13 Jbeta primers. Produced via immunoSEQ multiplex PCR; TCRdb's table is partial and in-frame only. The sample contains about 120,000 clones, over 60% of which appear only once. The material sequenced was PBMCs. The receptor source for this set is a man in his thirties or forties in good health and CMV-seropositive.

Only a few counts were recorded for this clone. In DNA, the CDR3 is TGCGCCAGCAGCCAGGGGAAAAAGACTGAAGCTTTCTTT. Translation gives CASSQGKKTEAFF. The rearrangement links TRBV5-1 to TRBJ1-1, with D possibly being TRBD1 (6 bases). Germline CDR1 reads SGHRS; CDR2 reads YFSETQ. This CDR3 spans 13 amino acids. Trimming pared 4 bases from V and 5 bases from J, leaving 12 bases between.

The V gene is TRBV29-1, the J gene TRBJ2-7, with TRBD1 matching 7 bases. From germline, CDR1 is SQVTM and CDR2 ANQGSEA. With 7 bases clipped from V and 2 bases from J, the junction kept 2 bases outside the gene matches. The CDR3 covers 11 residues. DNA for the CDR3: TGCAGCGCGGGACAGACCTACGAGCAGTACTTC. It translates to CSAGQTYEQYF.

The chain joins TRBV18 to TRBJ2-5, with TRBD1 matching 8 bases. From germline, CDR1 is KGHSH and CDR2 LQKENI. V trimming: 9 bases; J trimming: 2 bases; junction bases outside the gene matches: 5. The CDR3 contains 13 residues. This CDR3 is CASIRDRQETQYF. The CDR3, as DNA: TGTGCCAGTATCCGGGACAGGCAAGAGACCCAGTACTTC.

The rearrangement links TRBV28 to TRBJ2-5; D not resolved. The tail of the sequence fits TRBJ2-7 better, so the J call may be wrong. Per the germline V gene, CDR1 is MDHEN and CDR2 is SYDVKM. CDR3 length: 11 amino acids. In nucleotides, the CDR3 is TGTGCCAGCAGTAAGAACTACGAGCAGTACTTC. Translating it yields CASSKNYEQYF.

The chain uses TRBV7-9 and TRBJ2-5; 7 positions match TRBD2. The CDR3 covers 15 residues. Germline CDR1 reads SEHNR; CDR2 reads FQNEAQ (reference sequence). The junction had 6 bases not matched to a gene; V was cut back by 1 base and J by 4 bases. The CDR3 DNA follows: TGTGCCAGCAGCTTAGGGGGGGGGACCGGAGAGACCCAGTACTTC. Its translation: CASSLGGGTGETQYF.

The rearrangement links TRBV11-3 to TRBJ2-1, with D perhaps TRBD2 (7 bases). Deletions cut 1 base from V and 10 bases from J, with 8 bases between. Germline-derived CDR1 and CDR2 are SGHNT and YENEEA. The CDR3 is made up of 12 amino acids. The CDR3 DNA is TGTGCCAGCAGCTTAGCGGGGGGCGAGCAGTTCTTC. Encoded protein: CASSLAGGEQFF. Full variable domain (missing parts from reference TRBV11-3 and TRBJ2-1): EAGVVQSPRYKIIEKKQPVAFWCNPISGHNTLYWYLQNLGQGPELLIRYENEEAVDDSQLPKDRFSAERLKGVDSTLKIQPAELGDSAVYLCASSLAGGEQFFGPGTRLTVL.

The chain is built from TRBV7-2 and TRBJ2-7, with D possibly matching TRBD1 (7 bases). From germline, CDR1 is SGHTA and CDR2 FQGNSA. CDR3 length: 16 amino acids. V dropped 3 bases and J dropped 2 bases, with 17 bases sitting between them. CDR3 DNA sequence: TGTGCCAGCAGCTTGGGGGGTTGGGACAGAACCTACGAGCAGTACTTC. It translates to CASSLGGWDRTYEQYF. Full variable domain (remainder filled in from reference TRBV7-2 and TRBJ2-7): GAGVSQSPSNKVTEKGKDVELRCDPISGHTALYWYRQSLGQGLEFLIYFQGNSAPDKSGLPSDRFSAERTGGSVSTLTIQRTQQEDSAVYLCASSLGGWDRTYEQYFGPGTRLTVT.

CDR3 DNA: TGTGCCATCAGGGCTCCCAACACTGAAGCTTTCTTT. Translation: CAIRAPNTEAFF. The chain has TRBV10-3 and TRBJ1-1, with D uncertain. CDR1 is ENHRY and CDR2 is SYGVKD in the germline V gene. The germline V and J ends were trimmed by 6 bases and 2 bases, with 7 bases remaining between them. There are 12 residues in the CDR3.

The V call is TRBV7-7, the J call TRBJ2-3; 8 bases are a match to TRBD2. V lost 3 bases to trimming and J lost 3 bases; unmatched junction nucleotides: 5. CDR3 length: 15 residues. Germline CDR1 SSHAT, CDR2 FNYEAQ (reference sequence). The CDR3, as DNA: TGTGCCAGCAGCTTTAGCGGGGCCCCTACAGATACGCAGTATTTT. Its translation: CASSFSGAPTDTQYF. Drawing the rest from reference TRBV7-7 and TRBJ2-3, the complete variable domain is GAGVSQSPRYKVTKRGQDVTLRCDPISSHATLYWYQQALGQGPEFLTYFNYEAQPDKSGLPSDRFSAERPEGSISTLTIQRTEQRDSAMYRCASSFSGAPTDTQYFGPGTRLTVL.

The chain combines TRBV5-1 with TRBJ1-5, with a weak D call TRBD1 (6 bases). The V end was cut by 3 bases, the J end by 7 bases, with 17 bases between. CDR3 length equals 15 residues. The germline gives CDR1 SGHRS, CDR2 YFSETQ. CDR3 residues: CASSSGSGANQPQHF. CDR3 coding DNA: TGCGCCAGCAGCTCCGGCTCAGGGGCGAACCAGCCCCAGCATTTT.

This chain joins TRBV5-1 and TRBJ2-6; unclear D gene. V lost 1 base to trimming and J lost 1 base, with 3 bases between them. Germline V gives CDR1 SGHRS, CDR2 YFSETQ. The CDR3 is made up of 14 amino acids. The CDR3 loop is CASSLQSGANVLTF. CDR3 sequence (DNA): TGCGCCAGCAGCTTGCAGTCTGGGGCCAACGTCCTGACTTTC. Full variable domain (outside the CDR3, taken from reference TRBV5-1 and TRBJ2-6): KAGVTQTPRYLIKTRGQQVTLSCSPISGHRSVSWYQQTPGQGLQFLFEYFSETQRNKGNFPGRFSGRQFSNSRSEMNVSTLELGDSALYLCASSLQSGANVLTFGAGSRLTVL.

This clone was detected only a few times. The chain links TRBV4-1 to TRBJ1-1, with 10 bases that match TRBD1. V lost 0 bases, J lost 0 bases, and 4 bases stayed unmatched. This CDR3 region has 17 residues. The germline gives CDR1 MGHRA, CDR2 YSYEKL. The CDR3 is CASSQERDRGLNTEAFF. CDR3 bases: TGCGCCAGCAGCCAAGAAAGGGACAGGGGTCTGAACACTGAAGCTTTCTTT.

V usage is TRBV6-1 and J usage is TRBJ2-3; 11 positions agree with TRBD2. The CDR3 runs 18 residues. Germline V gene data show CDR1 as MNHNS and CDR2 as SASEGT. Trimming removed 3 bases from V and 1 base from J; junction bases left unmatched: 9. The CDR3 here is CASSELDRGLAGTDTQYF. DNA of the CDR3: TGTGCCAGCAGTGAGTTAGACAGGGGACTAGCGGGCACAGATACGCAGTATTTT.

The J gene is TRBJ1-4, the V gene TRBV6-5; no clear D gene. Germline assignment: CDR1 MNHEY and CDR2 SVGAGI. The length of the CDR3 is 15 residues. V was pared by 5 bases and J by 7 bases, with 17 bases between. The CDR3 bases are TGTGCCAGCAGTGCCGAGGGTAGGAATCGTGAAAAACTGTTTTTT. It yields the protein CASSAEGRNREKLFF.

The rearrangement links TRBV7-9 to TRBJ1-1, with D perhaps matching TRBD1 (6 bases). Trimming cost V 5 bases and J 3 bases, with 10 bases left between them. Per the germline V gene, CDR1 is SEHNR and CDR2 is FQNEAQ (reference sequence). The CDR3 contains 13 residues. CDR3 coding DNA: TGTGCCAGCAGCCGTACAGGGTACACTGAAGCTTTCTTT. It specifies CASSRTGYTEAFF.

In DNA form, the CDR3 reads TGTGCCAGCAGCTTGTCGCCCCCCGACTCCGAGCAGTACTTC. It codes for CASSLSPPDSEQYF. The chain carries TRBV5-6 and TRBJ2-7; D is undetermined. This CDR3 spans 14 amino acids. Germline V gene lookup returns CDR1 SGHDT and CDR2 YYEEEE. Trimming removed 1 base at V and 6 bases at J, with 14 bases between.

The chain carries TRBV29-1 and TRBJ1-6; D is unclear. The CDR3 runs to 13 residues. The V and J ends lost 4 bases and 6 bases respectively, with 10 bases between them. Germline V gene lookup returns CDR1 SQVTM and CDR2 ANQGSEA. The CDR3 protein is CSVGQELNSPLHF. CDR3 DNA: TGCAGCGTTGGGCAGGAACTTAATTCACCCCTCCACTTT.

This clone was counted ten times or more. The chain employs TRBV5-1 and TRBJ1-6; a possible D gene is TRBD1 (5 bases). Trimming pared 0 bases from V and 5 bases from J, leaving 6 bases between. The CDR3 is made up of 14 amino acids. Germline lookup yields CDR1 SGHRS and CDR2 YFSETQ. CDR3 bases: TGCGCCAGCAGCTTGGGGACACATAATTCACCCCTCCACTTT. Its translation: CASSLGTHNSPLHF.

The chain employs TRBV13 and TRBJ2-7, with TRBD1 matching 9 bases. J lost 3 bases, V lost 5 bases, and 5 bases had no gene match. The germline gives CDR1 PRHDT, CDR2 FYEKMQ (reference sequence). This CDR3 is built from 14 residues. The CDR3 sequence is CASSPRDRDYEQYF. The CDR3 bases are TGTGCCAGCAGCCCCCGGGACAGGGACTACGAGCAGTACTTC.

V and J are TRBV6-5 and TRBJ1-1; 8 nucleotides line up with TRBD1. CDR3 length: 13 amino acids. Germline V gives CDR1 MNHEY, CDR2 SVGAGI. The V gene end was trimmed by 6 bases and the J gene end by 4 bases; junction bases not matched to a gene: 4. CDR3 loop: CASSRTGGTEAFF. The CDR3 region has the DNA TGTGCCAGCAGCCGAACAGGGGGCACTGAAGCTTTCTTT.

A word on this clone: Mismatch with germline at one junction end may stem from a read error. V gene TRBV5-1 combines with J gene TRBJ1-2; TRBD1 agrees at 8 bases. The germline V gene has CDR1 SGHRS and CDR2 YFSETQ. The CDR3 covers 15 residues. The CDR3 bases are TGCGCCAGCAGCTCTGGACAGGGCGCAGACTATGGCTACCCCTTC. Amino acids: CASSSGQGADYGYPF.

The table lists this clone with many counts. The rearrangement links TRBV4-3 to TRBJ1-1; no reliable D call. Germline V lookup: CDR1 LGHNA, CDR2 YSLEER. This CDR3 is built from 14 residues. Trimming removed 0 bases from V and 11 bases from J, with 16 bases in between. The CDR3 coding sequence is TGCGCCAGCAGCCAAGAATCGAGTGACCCGCGGGCTTTCTTT. As protein: CASSQESSDPRAFF.

The chain couples TRBV27 to TRBJ1-5; D remains ambiguous. Germline V CDR1 and CDR2: MNHEY, SMNVEV (reference sequence). The CDR3 runs 12 residues. V was trimmed by 4 bases and J by 3 bases, leaving 4 bases between them. The CDR3 spells CASSSVNQPQHF. The CDR3 DNA reads TGTGCCAGCAGTTCCGTCAATCAGCCCCAGCATTTT.

The V call is TRBV4-1, the J call TRBJ1-4, with TRBD1 as a possible D gene (6 bases). The germline gives CDR1 MGHRA, CDR2 YSYEKL. Trimming removed 0 bases at V and 4 bases at J, with 9 bases between. There are 15 residues in the CDR3. CDR3 in amino acids: CASSQDIQGNEKLFF. CDR3 nucleotide sequence: TGCGCCAGCAGCCAAGATATACAGGGTAATGAAAAACTGTTTTTT.

The chain has TRBV7-9 and TRBJ2-5; weak D call: TRBD1 (6 bases). CDR1 is SEHNR and CDR2 is FQNEAQ in the germline V gene (reference sequence). V was clipped by 1 base and J by 4 bases, with 13 bases between them. The CDR3 contains 15 residues. Here the CDR3 reads CASSLVGRGRETQYF. The DNA of the CDR3 is TGTGCCAGCAGCTTAGTTGGCAGGGGTAGAGAGACCCAGTACTTC.

This clone was observed many times. The rearrangement uses TRBV5-6 and TRBJ1-2, with D perhaps TRBD1 (5 bases). CDR3 length equals 11 residues. The ends were cut back, 3 bases at V and 7 bases at J, with 7 bases in the middle. Germline V lookup: CDR1 SGHDT, CDR2 YYEEEE. CDR3: CASSWGVGYTF. For the CDR3, the DNA is TGTGCCAGCAGCTGGGGGGTTGGCTACACCTTC.

This clone showed up just a few times. V is TRBV6-6 and J is TRBJ2-7; tentative D call: TRBD2 (6 bases). This CDR3 region has 13 residues. V lost 4 bases to trimming and J lost 3 bases, with 10 bases between them. The germline V gene has CDR1 MNHNY and CDR2 SVGAGI (reference sequence). The CDR3 coding sequence is TGTGCCAGCAGTTTAGGACTAAACTACGAGCAGTACTTC. Translation gives CASSLGLNYEQYF.

The chain links TRBV5-1 to TRBJ1-6; 10 bases fit TRBD1. The CDR3 sequence is 15 residues long. In germline, CDR1 is SGHRS, CDR2 YFSETQ. V shed 0 bases, J shed 7 bases, and the junction held 1 base outside the gene matches. The CDR3 DNA reads TGCGCCAGCAGCTTGGAGGGACAGGGGAATTCACCCCTCCACTTT. Amino acid sequence: CASSLEGQGNSPLHF.

The gene calls are TRBV7-9 and TRBJ2-3, with 11 bases matching TRBD1. The CDR3 length is 16 residues. Trimming took 3 bases from V and 1 from J; bases not matched to a gene: 3. Germline CDR1 SEHNR, CDR2 FQNEAQ (reference sequence). The CDR3 DNA sequence: TGTGCCAGCAGCTTCGGGGGACAGGGGGGCACAGATACGCAGTATTTT. Translation gives CASSFGGQGGTDTQYF.

The chain employs TRBV4-2 and TRBJ2-7, with D unclear. Per the germline V gene, CDR1 is LGHNA and CDR2 is YNFKEQ. The CDR3 consists of 13 residues. The V end lost 3 bases, the J end lost 4 bases, and 10 bases lay between the germline ends. The CDR3 DNA sequence: TGTGCCAGCAGCCACTCCGGAGAGTACGAGCAGTACTTC. It is translated as CASSHSGEYEQYF.

A few counts support this clone. At one end, the junction sequence differs from germline, possibly due to a read error. The chain carries TRBV5-6 and TRBJ2-1; 7 nucleotides agree with TRBD2. The CDR3 is 12 residues long. Germline values: CDR1 SGHDT, CDR2 YYEEEE. The CDR3 coding sequence is TGTGCCAGCAGCTTGGCTAGCGGCGGCAGGATCTTC. It encodes CASSLASGGRIF.

This chain joins TRBV5-6 and TRBJ2-3; 7 nucleotides line up with TRBD2. Looked up from germline, CDR1 is SGHDT and CDR2 is YYEEEE. The CDR3 totals 17 residues. Losses at the gene ends were 0 bases for V and 2 bases for J; bases not matched to a gene: 9. CDR3 protein: CASSLETSPPPTDTQYF. The CDR3 DNA follows: TGTGCCAGCAGCTTGGAGACTAGCCCTCCCCCCACAGATACGCAGTATTTT.